The 14 T cell receptor beta chains given below trace back to one sample, sequenced in a study of blood T cell repertoires in COVID-19. Here immunoSEQ multiplex PCR was the method, and the copy in TCRdb shows in-frame clones only, minus some. Of 150,000 or so clones in the sample, approximately 77% were seen once. Sequencing input: PBMCs or T cells enriched from blood (not recorded which). The receptors were gathered from a man in his 60s who had recovered from COVID-19.

The chain links TRBV5-1 to TRBJ1-5; D is unclear. Trimming cost V 0 bases and J 6 bases, with 7 bases left between them. This CDR3 comprises 13 residues. Germline CDR1 is SGHRS and CDR2 is YFSETQ. This chain's CDR3 is CASSLGAGQPQHF. The CDR3 DNA follows: TGCGCCAGCAGCTTGGGTGCGGGTCAGCCCCAGCATTTT.

This chain links TRBV15 with TRBJ2-2; a weak D match, TRBD1 (7 bases). Germline lookup yields CDR1 LNHNV and CDR2 YYDKDF (reference sequence). This CDR3 contains 19 residues. Trimming left V 3 bases short and J 2 bases short, with 22 bases between. CDR3 nucleotide sequence: TGTGCCACCAGCAGGAGAGGGGGGACAGCCAGTTTAAACACCGGGGAGCTGTTTTTT. It specifies CATSRRGGTASLNTGELFF.

The chain has TRBV7-9 and TRBJ1-2; D gene ambiguous. CDR3 length equals 14 residues. Germline V gene sequence: CDR1 SEHNR, CDR2 FQNEAQ (reference sequence). V gave up 1 base and J gave up 5 bases, with 11 bases separating them. In DNA, the CDR3 is TGTGCCAGCAGCTTAGGGACTCAAGCTTATGGCTACACCTTC. Amino acid sequence: CASSLGTQAYGYTF.

This clone was seen a handful of times. The V call is TRBV5-1, the J call TRBJ2-7; D is possibly TRBD1 (6 bases). The V gene's germline CDR1 is SGHRS and CDR2 YFSETQ. The CDR3 is 15 residues long. Trimming took 4 bases from V and 0 from J, leaving 14 bases between them. The CDR3 reads CASSLFGTPSYEQYF. CDR3 nucleotide sequence: TGCGCCAGCAGCCTTTTCGGGACACCCTCCTACGAGCAGTACTTC.

The chain recombines TRBV5-1 with TRBJ2-2, with 10 bases that match TRBD1. The CDR3 covers 15 residues. CDR1 and CDR2 from the germline V gene are SGHRS and YFSETQ. Losses at the gene ends were 4 bases for V and 6 bases for J; bases not matched to a gene: 6. The CDR3 region is CASSLGTGASGELFF. DNA for the CDR3: TGCGCCAGCAGCCTGGGGACAGGGGCTTCCGGGGAGCTGTTTTTT.

In DNA form, the CDR3 reads TGTGCCAGTACCGGATCGGCAGGGGTGACTTTCTTT. It encodes CASTGSAGVTFF. V is TRBV19 and J is TRBJ1-1; D possibly corresponds to TRBD1 (6 bases). V lost 7 bases to trimming and J lost 12 bases, with 18 bases between them. This CDR3 is built from 12 residues. Germline CDR1 LNHDA, CDR2 SQIVND (reference sequence).

This clone has a handful of counts. This sequence joins TRBV5-1 and TRBJ2-2, with TRBD1 identical over 9 bases. The V gene end was trimmed by 0 bases and the J gene end by 4 bases; junction bases not matched to a gene: 1. The CDR3 sequence is 15 residues long. CDR1 is SGHRS, CDR2 YFSETQ, per germline. Here the CDR3 DNA reads TGCGCCAGCAGCTTGGGGACAGGGGCCACCGGGGAGCTGTTTTTT. Translated, it gives CASSLGTGATGELFF.

The chain couples TRBV5-4 to TRBJ1-1; D remains unclear. CDR1 and CDR2 from the germline V gene are SGHNT and YYREEE (reference sequence). Trimming shortened V by 2 bases and J by 4 bases, and 9 bases separated the two germline ends. The CDR3 loop spans 13 amino acids. CDR3 protein: CASSLTTSTEAFF. The CDR3, as DNA: TGTGCCAGCAGCTTAACCACAAGCACTGAAGCTTTCTTT.

This sequence joins TRBV11-2 and TRBJ1-1; tentatively, D is TRBD1 (5 bases). The CDR3 covers 14 residues. V lost 1 base and J lost 2, with 8 bases in between. Germline CDR1 and CDR2: SGHAT and FQNNGV. The CDR3 loop is CASSLVTANTEAFF. The DNA of the CDR3 is TGTGCCAGCAGCTTAGTGACAGCTAACACTGAAGCTTTCTTT.

This chain joins TRBV7-9 and TRBJ2-4, with 9 nucleotides matching TRBD1. Germline CDR1 SEHNR, CDR2 FQNEAQ (reference sequence). J lost 0 bases, V lost 8 bases, and 14 bases had no gene match. This CDR3 is built from 18 residues. CDR3 in amino acids: CASSKSGTGLLAKNIQYF. The CDR3 DNA reads TGTGCCAGCTCGAAATCCGGGACAGGGCTTTTAGCCAAAAACATTCAGTACTTC.

Of note for this clone: The same CDR3 arises from other DNA sequences in this sample as well. The genes are TRBV5-1 and TRBJ2-3, with 10 nucleotides matching TRBD1. The junction had 7 bases not matched to a gene; V was cut back by 3 bases and J by 6 bases. The CDR3 consists of 15 residues. Germline loops: CDR1 SGHRS, CDR2 YFSETQ. The DNA for the CDR3 is TGCGCCAGCAGCTCGGGACAGGGGTTCGGGGATACGCAGTATTTT. Amino acid sequence: CASSSGQGFGDTQYF.

The V and J genes are TRBV10-3 and TRBJ2-3, with no clear D. The CDR3 has 15 residues. V dropped 3 bases and J dropped 0 bases, with 10 bases sitting between them. The V gene's germline CDR1 is ENHRY and CDR2 SYGVKD. The CDR3 DNA is TGTGCCATCAGTGACCCACCAACTAGCACAGATACGCAGTATTTT. Encoded protein: CAISDPPTSTDTQYF.

The CDR3 protein is CAGETGGSVYEQYF. As DNA, the CDR3 is TGTGCCGGAGAAACAGGAGGGTCCGTCTACGAGCAGTACTTC. The chain links TRBV2 to TRBJ2-7, with a possible D match to TRBD2 (6 bases). The V end lost 11 bases, the J end lost 3 bases, and 20 bases lay between the germline ends. The CDR3 spans 14 residues. CDR1 SNHLY and CDR2 FYNNEI come from the germline V gene.

The rearrangement links TRBV4-1 to TRBJ1-5, with TRBD1 matching over 8 bases. Germline V gene lookup returns CDR1 MGHRA and CDR2 YSYEKL. After removal of 2 bases from V and 2 bases from J, the junction contained 8 bases not matched to a gene. The CDR3 is 17 amino acids. CDR3 DNA sequence: TGCGCCAGCAGCCAAACGGACAGGGATCATCGCAATCAGCCCCAGCATTTT. Translation: CASSQTDRDHRNQPQHF.